The entry below gives a single T cell receptor (beta chain) sequence along with its context. What this receptor recognizes is not known. No much larger clone exists at a distance of one base, and base qualities are not known. TCRbeta CDR3 regions were amplified from genomic DNA using the immunoSEQ Assay, a bias-controlled multiplex PCR. Per the original workflow: The number of nucleated cells in each sample was estimated by amplification of reference gene primers within the assay. Sequence reads were collapsed and filtered to measure the absolute abundance of every unique TCRbeta CDR3 rearrangement. For each sample, productive Simpson clonality was calculated by taking the square root of Simpson's diversity index across productive rearrangements. TCRdb retrieved this table from immuneACCESS and kept in-frame rearrangements only. Not all clones are present; in checked studies, unresolved V genes account for under half, and no reason is known for the remainder. For V, J and clone size, that table is used; D and trimming come from the DNA. This sample has about 85,000 clones in its table, and roughly 84% of those were observed once. The top ten hold approximately 11% of the sample.

These data come from a study of blood T cell repertoires in COVID-19 (TCRdb year 2020). Turning to the overall study: Collaborator samples came from the United States, Italy and Spain and covered acute and convalescent phases of COVID-19. Sample metadata almost always included a de-identified subject ID, COVID-19 status, age in years and sex. The material from the prospective study consisted of cDNA or gDNA derived from T cells, B-cell-depleted T cells, or PBMCs. The samples were drawn from two sources: the first 160 participants of the ongoing ImmuneRACE study, and fewer than 1,500 subjects contributed by 6 global collaborators. The repertoires were released in a freely available public database meant as a resource for research on the immune response to SARS-CoV-2. HLA class I and class II types, where available, came from metadata supplied by the sample provider rather than from assay-based typing. Subjects who had been exposed to COVID-19, were actively infected with it, or had recovered from it provided the deeply sampled blood TCRbeta repertoires that made up the dataset.

Collaborating institutions collected whole blood in K2EDTA tubes following their own protocols. For TCRbeta analysis, collaborators shipped samples as frozen whole blood, isolated PBMCs, or DNA extracted from either of those sample types. Beyond this particular receptor, the publication reports: The quantity of clinical and demographic metadata differed by source and by participant and was supplied without curation.

Sequencing was performed on peripheral blood. The sequence came from a man aged 70-80 years with acute or convalescent COVID-19.

The CDR3 protein: CASSSHERGVDTQYF. Read as DNA, the sequence is TGTGCCAGCAGCTCCCACGAGCGGGGGGTGGATACGCAGTATTTT. The rearranged segments are TRBV13 and TRBJ2-3; 9 middle bases align to TRBD2. Ends trimmed: V by 4 bases, J by 6 bases; bases unmatched to a gene: 8. The CDR3 runs 15 residues from the cysteine to the phenylalanine. The sequence is cut down to CDR3 DNA, 45 bases in frame from base 1. CDR1 PRHDT and CDR2 FYEKMQ were looked up in the germline V gene (reference sequence).